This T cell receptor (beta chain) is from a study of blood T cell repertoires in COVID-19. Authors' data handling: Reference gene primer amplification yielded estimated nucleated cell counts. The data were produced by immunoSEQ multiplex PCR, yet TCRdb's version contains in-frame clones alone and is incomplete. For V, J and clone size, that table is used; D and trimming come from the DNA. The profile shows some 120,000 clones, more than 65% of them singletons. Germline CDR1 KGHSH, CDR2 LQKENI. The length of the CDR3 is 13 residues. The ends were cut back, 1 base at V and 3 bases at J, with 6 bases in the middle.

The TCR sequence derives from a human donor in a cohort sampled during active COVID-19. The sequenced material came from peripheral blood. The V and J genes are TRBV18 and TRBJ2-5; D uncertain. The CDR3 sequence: CASSPLAEETQYF. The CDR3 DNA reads TGTGCCAGCTCACCACTGGCGGAAGAGACCCAGTACTTC.